The following is a TCR beta chain sequence with its context. The antigen remains undetermined. The assay was immunoSEQ multiplex PCR, and TCRdb's table has in-frame clones only and misses some. The sample includes about 4,000 clones, 70% to 80% seen only once; the top ten take roughly 29%. The data stem from a study of T cell clonotyping in hematopoietic cell transplantation. Notes on the study in general: Few recipient clonotypes overlapped donors; over 95% were de novo at given depth. Graft donor and pretransplant recipient Inverse Simpson Index values predicted broader posttransplant TCR diversity.

This CDR3 is 16 amino acids long. With V trimmed by 0 bases and J by 2 bases, 6 bases remained unmatched. Germline V gene sequence: CDR1 SGHRS, CDR2 YFSETQ. Blood collection times were about day -28 and days 30, 100, 180 posttransplant. This clonotype was sampled from a female patient aged 50 to 65 who had an allogeneic stem cell transplant from an unrelated donor, so the T cells may come from the graft donor. Some clones in this sample may be carry-over from other donors' samples. This rearrangement joins TRBV5-1 to TRBJ2-3; 7 bases are a match to TRBD1. The sequences come from peripheral blood mononuclear cells, collected at the time of graft-versus-host disease after allogeneic stem cell transplant. The CDR3 DNA follows: TGCGCCAGCAGCTTGGAGGGCAGGGGGAACACAGATACGCAGTATTTT. Translating it yields CASSLEGRGNTDTQYF. Based on the CDR3 plus reference TRBV5-1 and TRBJ2-3, the full variable domain is KAGVTQTPRYLIKTRGQQVTLSCSPISGHRSVSWYQQTPGQGLQFLFEYFSETQRNKGNFPGRFSGRQFSNSRSEMNVSTLELGDSALYLCASSLEGRGNTDTQYFGPGTRLTVL.